The clone carrying this T cell receptor beta chain was observed a few times. Amplified TCR beta CDR3 regions came from RNA transcripts. The primer set for the first-round RT-PCR of the TCR CDR3 was HTBI. MiXCR, run by TCRdb on the multiplex PCR reads, gives a single entry per CDR3 protein. The sample carries roughly 840,000 distinct CDR3 sequences, 38% recorded once. The data were obtained in a study of T cells in Graves' hyperthyroidism and ophthalmopathy. CDR1 ENHRY and CDR2 SYGVKD come from the germline V gene. The CDR3 contains 21 residues. Trimming removed 2 bases at V and 7 bases at J, with 32 bases between.

The chain joins TRBV10-3 to TRBJ1-4; D might be TRBD1 (6 bases). The source material was blood. The sequence came from a man aged 18 to 29 with Graves' hyperthyroidism. The CDR3 DNA reads TGTGCCATCAGTGAGGCTCCTGTTTGGCAGGGGAAATTAAGTGGGCCTGAAAAACTGTTTTTT. Protein product: CAISEAPVWQGKLSGPEKLFF.